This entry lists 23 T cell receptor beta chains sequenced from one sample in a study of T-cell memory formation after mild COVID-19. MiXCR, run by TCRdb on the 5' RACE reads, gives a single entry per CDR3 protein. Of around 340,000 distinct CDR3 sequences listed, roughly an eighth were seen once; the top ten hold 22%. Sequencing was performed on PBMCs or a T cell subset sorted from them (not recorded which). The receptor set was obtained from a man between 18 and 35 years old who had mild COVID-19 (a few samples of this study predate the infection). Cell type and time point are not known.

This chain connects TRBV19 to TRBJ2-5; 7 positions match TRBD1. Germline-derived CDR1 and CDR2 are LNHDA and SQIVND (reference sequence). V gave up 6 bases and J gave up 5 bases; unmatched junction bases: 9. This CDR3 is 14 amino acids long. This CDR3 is CASSERDSAETQYF. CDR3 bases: TGTGCCAGTAGCGAAAGGGACAGTGCGGAGACCCAGTACTTC. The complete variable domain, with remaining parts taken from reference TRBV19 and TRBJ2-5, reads DGGITQSPKYLFRKEGQNVTLSCEQNLNHDAMYWYRQDPGQGLRLIYYSQIVNDFQKGDIAEGYSVSREKKESFPLTVTSAQKNPTAFYLCASSERDSAETQYFGPGTRLLVL.

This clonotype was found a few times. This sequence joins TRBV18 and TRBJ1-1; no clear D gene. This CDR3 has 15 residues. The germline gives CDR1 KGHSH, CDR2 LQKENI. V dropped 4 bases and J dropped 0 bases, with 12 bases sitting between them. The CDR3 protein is CASSRGLGLNTEAFF. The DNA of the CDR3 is TGTGCCAGCTCACGCGGACTGGGCCTGAACACTGAAGCTTTCTTT.

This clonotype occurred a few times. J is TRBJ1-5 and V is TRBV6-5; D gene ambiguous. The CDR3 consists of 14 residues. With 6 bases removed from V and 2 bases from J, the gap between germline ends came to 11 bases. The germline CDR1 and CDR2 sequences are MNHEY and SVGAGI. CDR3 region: CASRVGEGNQPQHF. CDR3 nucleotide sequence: TGTGCCAGCAGGGTCGGTGAGGGCAATCAGCCCCAGCATTTT.

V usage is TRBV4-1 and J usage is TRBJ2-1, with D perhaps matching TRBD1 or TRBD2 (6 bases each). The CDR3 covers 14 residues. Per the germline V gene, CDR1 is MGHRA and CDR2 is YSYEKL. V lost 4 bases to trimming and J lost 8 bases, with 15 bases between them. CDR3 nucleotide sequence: TGCGCCAGCAGCCTACTACCCGGGGGCGATGAGCAGTTCTTC. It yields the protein CASSLLPGGDEQFF.

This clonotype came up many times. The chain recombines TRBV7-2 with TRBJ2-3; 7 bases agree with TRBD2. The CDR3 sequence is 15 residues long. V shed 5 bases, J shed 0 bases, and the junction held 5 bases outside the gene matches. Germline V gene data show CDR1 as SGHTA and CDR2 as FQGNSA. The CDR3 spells CASSRQAGSTDTQYF. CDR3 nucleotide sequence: TGTGCCAGCAGCCGACAAGCGGGGAGCACAGATACGCAGTATTTT.

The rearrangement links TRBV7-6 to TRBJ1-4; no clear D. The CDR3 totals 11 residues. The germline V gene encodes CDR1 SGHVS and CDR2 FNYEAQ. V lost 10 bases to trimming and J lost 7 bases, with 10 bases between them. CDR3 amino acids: CAIGLGEKLFF. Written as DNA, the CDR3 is TGTGCCATCGGTTTGGGTGAAAAACTGTTTTTT.

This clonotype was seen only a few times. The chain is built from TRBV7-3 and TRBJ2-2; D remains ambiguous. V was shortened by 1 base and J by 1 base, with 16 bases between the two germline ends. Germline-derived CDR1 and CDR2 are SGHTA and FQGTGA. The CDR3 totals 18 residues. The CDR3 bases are TGTGCCAGCAGCTTAATTCCGGGTTCCGGATTGAACACCGGGGAGCTGTTTTTT. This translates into CASSLIPGSGLNTGELFF.

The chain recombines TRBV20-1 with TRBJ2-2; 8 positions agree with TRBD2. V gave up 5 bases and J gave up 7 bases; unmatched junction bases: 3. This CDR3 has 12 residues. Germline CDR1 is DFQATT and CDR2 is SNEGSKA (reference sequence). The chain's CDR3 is CSAPRGGGELFF. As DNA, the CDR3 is TGCAGTGCTCCCCGGGGGGGCGGGGAGCTGTTTTTT.

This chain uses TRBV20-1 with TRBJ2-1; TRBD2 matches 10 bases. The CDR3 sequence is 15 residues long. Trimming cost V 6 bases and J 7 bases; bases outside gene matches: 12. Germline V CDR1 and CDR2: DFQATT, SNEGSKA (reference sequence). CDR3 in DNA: TGCAGTGCCCCCCGGGCAGCGGGGGGGCAGAATGAGCAGTTCTTC. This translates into CSAPRAAGGQNEQFF.

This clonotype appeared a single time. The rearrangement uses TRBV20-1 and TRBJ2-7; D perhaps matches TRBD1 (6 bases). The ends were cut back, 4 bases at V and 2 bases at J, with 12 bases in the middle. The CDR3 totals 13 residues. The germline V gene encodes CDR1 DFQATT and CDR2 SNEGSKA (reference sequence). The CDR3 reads CSAKTGSPYEQYV. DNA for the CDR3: TGCAGTGCTAAAACAGGGTCTCCCTACGAGCAGTACGTC.

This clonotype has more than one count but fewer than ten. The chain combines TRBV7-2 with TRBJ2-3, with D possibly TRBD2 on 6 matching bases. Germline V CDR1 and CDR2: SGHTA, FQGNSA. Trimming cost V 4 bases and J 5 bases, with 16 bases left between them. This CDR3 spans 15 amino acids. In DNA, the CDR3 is TGTGCCAGCAGCTCCCAAGCCGGAGCGGGAGATACGCAGTATTTT. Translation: CASSSQAGAGDTQYF.

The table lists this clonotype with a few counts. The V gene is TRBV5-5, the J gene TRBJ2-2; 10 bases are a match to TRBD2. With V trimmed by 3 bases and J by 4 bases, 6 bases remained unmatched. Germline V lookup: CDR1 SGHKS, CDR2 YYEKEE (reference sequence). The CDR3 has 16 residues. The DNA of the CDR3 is TGTGCCAGCAGCTCTTTAGCGGGGGGCCCCACCGGGGAGCTGTTTTTT. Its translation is CASSSLAGGPTGELFF.

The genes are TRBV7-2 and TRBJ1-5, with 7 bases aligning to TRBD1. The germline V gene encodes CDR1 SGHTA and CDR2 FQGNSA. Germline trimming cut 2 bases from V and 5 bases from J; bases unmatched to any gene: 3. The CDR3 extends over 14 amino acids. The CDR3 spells CASSLSTGDQPQHF. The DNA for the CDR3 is TGTGCCAGCAGCTTAAGTACAGGGGATCAGCCCCAGCATTTT.

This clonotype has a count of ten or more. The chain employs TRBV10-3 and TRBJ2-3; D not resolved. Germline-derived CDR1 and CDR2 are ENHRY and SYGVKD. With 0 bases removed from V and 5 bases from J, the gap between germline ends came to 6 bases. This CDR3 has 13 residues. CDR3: CAISESDGDTQYF. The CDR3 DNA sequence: TGTGCCATCAGTGAGTCTGACGGAGATACGCAGTATTTT.

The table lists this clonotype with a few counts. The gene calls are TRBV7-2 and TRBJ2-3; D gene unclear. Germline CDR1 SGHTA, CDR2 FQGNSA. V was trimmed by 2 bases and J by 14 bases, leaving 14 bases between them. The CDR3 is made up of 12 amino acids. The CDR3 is CASSLWVGPRYF. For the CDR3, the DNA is TGTGCCAGCAGCTTATGGGTCGGCCCGAGGTATTTT.

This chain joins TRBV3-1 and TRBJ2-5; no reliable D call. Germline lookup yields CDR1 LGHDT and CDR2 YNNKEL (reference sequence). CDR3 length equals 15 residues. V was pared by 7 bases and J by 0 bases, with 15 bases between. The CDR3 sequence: CASTGVVEYQETQYF. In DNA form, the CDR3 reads TGTGCCAGCACCGGAGTAGTGGAGTACCAAGAGACCCAGTACTTC.

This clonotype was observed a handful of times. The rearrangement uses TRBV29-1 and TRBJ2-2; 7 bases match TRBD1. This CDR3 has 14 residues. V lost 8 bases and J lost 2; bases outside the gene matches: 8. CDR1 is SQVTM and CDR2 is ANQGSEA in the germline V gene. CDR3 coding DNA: TGCAGCTTAAGACAGGGTGATAACACCGGGGAGCTGTTTTTT. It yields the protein CSLRQGDNTGELFF.

The chain's CDR3 is CASSLTETSTDTQYF. CDR3 coding DNA: TGTGCCAGCAGCTTAACAGAGACTAGCACAGATACGCAGTATTTT. The chain joins TRBV7-9 to TRBJ2-3; D remains unclear. V was cut by 2 bases and J by 0 bases, with 9 bases left in between. Germline CDR1 SEHNR, CDR2 FQNEAQ (reference sequence). This CDR3 comprises 15 residues.

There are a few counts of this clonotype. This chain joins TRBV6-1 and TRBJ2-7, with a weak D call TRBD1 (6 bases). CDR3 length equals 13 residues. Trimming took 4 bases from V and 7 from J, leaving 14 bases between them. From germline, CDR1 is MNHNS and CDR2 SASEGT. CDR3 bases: TGTGCCAGCAGTGGGCAGGGGAGAGGGGAGCAGTACGTC. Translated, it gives CASSGQGRGEQYV.

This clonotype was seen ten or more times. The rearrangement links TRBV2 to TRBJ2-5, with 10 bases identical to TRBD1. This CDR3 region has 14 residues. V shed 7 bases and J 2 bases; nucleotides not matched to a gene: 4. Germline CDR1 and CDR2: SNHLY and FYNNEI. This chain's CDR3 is CASTRTGGQETQYF. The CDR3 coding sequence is TGTGCCAGCACTCGGACAGGGGGTCAAGAGACCCAGTACTTC.

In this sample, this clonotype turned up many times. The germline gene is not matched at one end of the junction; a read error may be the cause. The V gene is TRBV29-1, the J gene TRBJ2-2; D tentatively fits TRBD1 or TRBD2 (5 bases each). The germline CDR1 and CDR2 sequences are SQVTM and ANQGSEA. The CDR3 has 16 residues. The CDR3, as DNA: TGCAGCGGTAGAAAGTCCGGGACCGGGAACTCCGGGGAGCTGTTTTTT. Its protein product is CSGRKSGTGNSGELFF.

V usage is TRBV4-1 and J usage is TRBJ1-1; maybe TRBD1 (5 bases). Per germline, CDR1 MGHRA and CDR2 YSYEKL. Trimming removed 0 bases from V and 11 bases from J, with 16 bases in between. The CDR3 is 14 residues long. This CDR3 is CASSQDSEGRLAFF. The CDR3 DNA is TGCGCCAGCAGCCAAGATTCGGAGGGGAGGCTTGCTTTCTTT.

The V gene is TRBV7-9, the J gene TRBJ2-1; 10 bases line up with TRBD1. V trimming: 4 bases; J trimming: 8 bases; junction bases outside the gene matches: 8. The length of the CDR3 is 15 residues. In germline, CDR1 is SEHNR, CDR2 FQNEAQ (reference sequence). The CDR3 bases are TGTGCCAGCAGCTGGTCCGGGACAGGGGTAGATGAGCAGTTCTTC. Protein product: CASSWSGTGVDEQFF.